A selection of T cell receptor beta chains follows, all from one sample in a study of blood T cell repertoires in COVID-19. Repertoires were generated with immunoSEQ multiplex PCR, while TCRdb's copy carries only in-frame clones and drops some. The sample contains under 300,000 clones, 85% to 90% of which appear only once. Sequences were obtained from PBMCs or T cells enriched from blood (not recorded which). These receptors all come from a man aged 18 to 29 who had recovered from COVID-19. Each CDR3 is given with its conserved first and last residue. Each record gives: CDR3 DNA, CDR3 protein, D gene, clone size, CDR3 length, J gene, V gene. The D gene is left open where the match is weak. Clone size is given for some rows only: seen once, a few or many times, or a class if the clone is expanded.

cdr3_nt: TGCAGCTCATTACAGGGAAACGAGCAGTACTTC
cdr3_aa: CSSLQGNEQYF
d_call: -
clone_size: -
cdr3_length: 11
j_call: TRBJ2-7
v_call: TRBV29-1

cdr3_nt: TGTGCCAGCAGCGTATTCAGTTACGAGCAGTACTTC
cdr3_aa: CASSVFSYEQYF
d_call: -
clone_size: -
cdr3_length: 12
j_call: TRBJ2-7
v_call: TRBV11-3

cdr3_nt: TGTGCCAGCACCCGGGGTCAAGAGACCCAGTACTTC
cdr3_aa: CASTRGQETQYF
d_call: -
clone_size: -
cdr3_length: 12
j_call: TRBJ2-5
v_call: TRBV6-5

cdr3_nt: TGTGCCAGTAGTATAGTACCGGGTTCTCAAAACATTCAGTACTTC
cdr3_aa: CASSIVPGSQNIQYF
d_call: -
clone_size: -
cdr3_length: 15
j_call: TRBJ2-4
v_call: TRBV19

cdr3_nt: TGCGCCAGCACTAGCGGGGATTCCTACAATGAGCAGTTCTTC
cdr3_aa: CASTSGDSYNEQFF
d_call: TRBD2
clone_size: -
cdr3_length: 14
j_call: TRBJ2-1
v_call: TRBV5-1

cdr3_nt: TGCGCCAGCAGCTGGACCGGGACTAGCGGGGGGGATCTCTACAATGAGCAGTTCTTC
cdr3_aa: CASSWTGTSGGDLYNEQFF
d_call: TRBD2
clone_size: -
cdr3_length: 19
j_call: TRBJ2-1
v_call: TRBV5-1

cdr3_nt: TGTGCGACCAAGGCAGGGGAGGGCAATGAGCAGTTCTTC
cdr3_aa: CATKAGEGNEQFF
d_call: -
clone_size: -
cdr3_length: 13
j_call: TRBJ2-1
v_call: TRBV24-1

cdr3_nt: TGTGCCAGCAGAGAAGAGGGACAGGGAATGTACGAGCAGTACTTC
cdr3_aa: CASREEGQGMYEQYF
d_call: TRBD1
clone_size: -
cdr3_length: 15
j_call: TRBJ2-7
v_call: TRBV5-6

cdr3_nt: TGTGCCAGCAGCCAAGTCCCGAGGGTAGTGAGCACTGAAGCTTTCTTT
cdr3_aa: CASSQVPRVVSTEAFF
d_call: -
clone_size: -
cdr3_length: 16
j_call: TRBJ1-1
v_call: TRBV3-1/TRBV3-2

cdr3_nt: TGTGCCAGCGGGGAGGGCTCGCGGGCTTACGAGCAGTACTTC
cdr3_aa: CASGEGSRAYEQYF
d_call: TRBD2
clone_size: -
cdr3_length: 14
j_call: TRBJ2-7
v_call: TRBV27

cdr3_nt: TGTGCCAGCAGTCACCCGGGACAGTTCTACGAGCAGTACTTC
cdr3_aa: CASSHPGQFYEQYF
d_call: TRBD1
clone_size: -
cdr3_length: 14
j_call: TRBJ2-7
v_call: TRBV27

cdr3_nt: TGTGCCAGCAGCCTCTCTGCTGGGGCCAACGTCCTGACTTTC
cdr3_aa: CASSLSAGANVLTF
d_call: -
clone_size: -
cdr3_length: 14
j_call: TRBJ2-6
v_call: TRBV6-5

cdr3_nt: TGTGCCAGCTCACCACCTTATACTAGGGGACTAACGGCCGGGGAGCTGTTTTTT
cdr3_aa: CASSPPYTRGLTAGELFF
d_call: TRBD2
clone_size: -
cdr3_length: 18
j_call: TRBJ2-2
v_call: TRBV18

cdr3_nt: TGTGCCAGCAGCCAAGACGGGAGCTCCTACAATGAGCAGTTCTTC
cdr3_aa: CASSQDGSSYNEQFF
d_call: -
clone_size: -
cdr3_length: 15
j_call: TRBJ2-1
v_call: TRBV11-3

cdr3_nt: TGTGCCAGCTCACTCCAACAGGGAAGGGAGCAGTACTTC
cdr3_aa: CASSLQQGREQYF
d_call: -
clone_size: -
cdr3_length: 13
j_call: TRBJ2-7
v_call: TRBV18

cdr3_nt: TGTGCCAGCAGCTTGACTGGGCACCAAGAGACCCAGTACTTC
cdr3_aa: CASSLTGHQETQYF
d_call: -
clone_size: -
cdr3_length: 14
j_call: TRBJ2-5
v_call: TRBV5-6

cdr3_nt: TGTGCCAGCAGCTCCTGGGGGAGCGGGAGCACAGATACGCAGTATTTT
cdr3_aa: CASSSWGSGSTDTQYF
d_call: -
clone_size: -
cdr3_length: 16
j_call: TRBJ2-3
v_call: TRBV13

cdr3_nt: TGTGCCAGCAGTGAAGGTAGGGGTATGGGGGCCAACGTCCTGACTTTC
cdr3_aa: CASSEGRGMGANVLTF
d_call: -
clone_size: once
cdr3_length: 16
j_call: TRBJ2-6
v_call: TRBV6-1

cdr3_nt: TGTGCCAGCAGCTTTTCAGCGGGCGAGCAGTACTTC
cdr3_aa: CASSFSAGEQYF
d_call: -
clone_size: -
cdr3_length: 12
j_call: TRBJ2-7
v_call: TRBV7-9

cdr3_nt: TGCGCCAGCAGCCTGGATGCGTTTCAGGGCGTTTCTGGAAACACCATATATTTT
cdr3_aa: CASSLDAFQGVSGNTIYF
d_call: -
clone_size: -
cdr3_length: 18
j_call: TRBJ1-3
v_call: TRBV5-1

cdr3_nt: TGTGCCAGCAGCTTCTATGACTCTGGAAACACCATATATTTT
cdr3_aa: CASSFYDSGNTIYF
d_call: -
clone_size: -
cdr3_length: 14
j_call: TRBJ1-3
v_call: TRBV7-9

cdr3_nt: TGTGCCAGCACCCTAGAAGAGGGATCCAATTCACCCCTCCACTTT
cdr3_aa: CASTLEEGSNSPLHF
d_call: -
clone_size: -
cdr3_length: 15
j_call: TRBJ1-6
v_call: TRBV7-9

cdr3_nt: TGTGCCAGTAGGGGCAGAGTCCGGAATGAAAAACTGTTTTTT
cdr3_aa: CASRGRVRNEKLFF
d_call: -
clone_size: many
cdr3_length: 14
j_call: TRBJ1-4
v_call: TRBV19

cdr3_nt: TGTGCCACCCGGACTCAGTCCTACGAGCAGTACTTC
cdr3_aa: CATRTQSYEQYF
d_call: -
clone_size: -
cdr3_length: 12
j_call: TRBJ2-7
v_call: TRBV10-3

cdr3_nt: TGTGCCAGCAGTTACTCGTTCACAGATGTACAAGAGACCCAGTACTTC
cdr3_aa: CASSYSFTDVQETQYF
d_call: -
clone_size: once
cdr3_length: 16
j_call: TRBJ2-5
v_call: TRBV6-2/TRBV6-3

cdr3_nt: TGTGCCAGCAGTGGGAGACAGGGGAACACTGAAGCTTTCTTT
cdr3_aa: CASSGRQGNTEAFF
d_call: TRBD1
clone_size: -
cdr3_length: 14
j_call: TRBJ1-1
v_call: TRBV2

cdr3_nt: TGCGCCAGTAAACCGGGGGGGGCTAACACTGAAGCTTTCTTT
cdr3_aa: CASKPGGANTEAFF
d_call: -
clone_size: -
cdr3_length: 14
j_call: TRBJ1-1
v_call: TRBV10-2

cdr3_nt: TGTGCCACACACAGGGACAAGGGCACTGAAGCTTTCTTT
cdr3_aa: CATHRDKGTEAFF
d_call: -
clone_size: -
cdr3_length: 13
j_call: TRBJ1-1
v_call: TRBV2

cdr3_nt: TGTGCCAGCAGCTTTTGGCGGGAGGGCACCGGGGAGCTGTTTTTT
cdr3_aa: CASSFWREGTGELFF
d_call: TRBD2
clone_size: -
cdr3_length: 15
j_call: TRBJ2-2
v_call: TRBV11-3

cdr3_nt: TGTGCCAGCAGCCTTACAAATCGACAGGGCGCAGAAGCTTTCTTT
cdr3_aa: CASSLTNRQGAEAFF
d_call: TRBD1
clone_size: few
cdr3_length: 15
j_call: TRBJ1-1
v_call: TRBV3-1/TRBV3-2

cdr3_nt: TGTGCCAGCAGCCCCGACAGGGTGAACTATGGCTACACCTTC
cdr3_aa: CASSPDRVNYGYTF
d_call: TRBD1
clone_size: -
cdr3_length: 14
j_call: TRBJ1-2
v_call: TRBV7-2

cdr3_nt: TGTGCCAGCAGCTGGGACAGGGAGCGCGAGCAGTACTTC
cdr3_aa: CASSWDREREQYF
d_call: TRBD1
clone_size: -
cdr3_length: 13
j_call: TRBJ2-7
v_call: TRBV7-2

cdr3_nt: TGTGCCTGGAGTTTGGCAGTTGAAGCTTTCTTT
cdr3_aa: CAWSLAVEAFF
d_call: -
clone_size: -
cdr3_length: 11
j_call: TRBJ1-1
v_call: TRBV30

cdr3_nt: TGCGCCAGCAGCTTGGTCCTAGCGGGGGGGTCCTCCTACAATGAGCAGTTCTTC
cdr3_aa: CASSLVLAGGSSYNEQFF
d_call: TRBD2
clone_size: -
cdr3_length: 18
j_call: TRBJ2-1
v_call: TRBV5-1

cdr3_nt: TGTGCCAGCAGCCCGGTAGGCGGGGGGACAAACAATGAGCAGTTCTTC
cdr3_aa: CASSPVGGGTNNEQFF
d_call: TRBD2
clone_size: -
cdr3_length: 16
j_call: TRBJ2-1
v_call: TRBV7-9

cdr3_nt: TGTGCCAGCAGCTTATCTCCCGGGACATCCTTCTACGAGCAGTACTTC
cdr3_aa: CASSLSPGTSFYEQYF
d_call: -
clone_size: -
cdr3_length: 16
j_call: TRBJ2-7
v_call: TRBV5-4

cdr3_nt: TGTGCCTGGAGAGTCTCCGGGACAGGGAATGAGCAGTTCTTC
cdr3_aa: CAWRVSGTGNEQFF
d_call: TRBD1
clone_size: -
cdr3_length: 14
j_call: TRBJ2-1
v_call: TRBV30

cdr3_nt: TGTGCCAGCAGCTTGGCCTCGGCGGCAAACACCATATATTTT
cdr3_aa: CASSLASAANTIYF
d_call: -
clone_size: -
cdr3_length: 14
j_call: TRBJ1-3
v_call: TRBV5-5

cdr3_nt: TGTGCCAGCAGCAAAAAGGTTGGGGGGAGGCATCAGCCCCAGCATTTT
cdr3_aa: CASSKKVGGRHQPQHF
d_call: -
clone_size: -
cdr3_length: 16
j_call: TRBJ1-5
v_call: TRBV21-1

cdr3_nt: TGCGCCAGCAGCGCCCCAACAGGGGGCTTGACTGAAGCTTTCTTT
cdr3_aa: CASSAPTGGLTEAFF
d_call: TRBD1
clone_size: -
cdr3_length: 15
j_call: TRBJ1-1
v_call: TRBV5-1

cdr3_nt: TGTGCCAGCAGCTTGGATCGTGACTATGGCTACACCTTC
cdr3_aa: CASSLDRDYGYTF
d_call: -
clone_size: -
cdr3_length: 13
j_call: TRBJ1-2
v_call: TRBV5-4

cdr3_nt: TGTGCCTGGGGCACAAGTTATAATTCACCCCTCCACTTT
cdr3_aa: CAWGTSYNSPLHF
d_call: -
clone_size: -
cdr3_length: 13
j_call: TRBJ1-6
v_call: TRBV30

cdr3_nt: TGCGCCAGCAGCCTCACAGGGGCCTTTAATGAAAAACTGTTTTTT
cdr3_aa: CASSLTGAFNEKLFF
d_call: TRBD1
clone_size: once
cdr3_length: 15
j_call: TRBJ1-4
v_call: TRBV5-1

cdr3_nt: TGTGCCAGCAGCCTAGGGGAGCAGCCCCAGCATTTT
cdr3_aa: CASSLGEQPQHF
d_call: -
clone_size: -
cdr3_length: 12
j_call: TRBJ1-5
v_call: TRBV7-9

cdr3_nt: TGTGCCAGCAGTTCCCGTCCCCTGGCGGATTACAATGAGCAGTTCTTC
cdr3_aa: CASSSRPLADYNEQFF
d_call: -
clone_size: -
cdr3_length: 16
j_call: TRBJ2-1
v_call: TRBV6-4

cdr3_nt: TGTGCCAGCTCACCTGCGATGAGAGCCAAAAACATTCAGTACTTC
cdr3_aa: CASSPAMRAKNIQYF
d_call: -
clone_size: -
cdr3_length: 15
j_call: TRBJ2-4
v_call: TRBV18

cdr3_nt: TGTGCCAGCAGCCAAACAGGGGGCTATGGCTACACCTTC
cdr3_aa: CASSQTGGYGYTF
d_call: TRBD1
clone_size: -
cdr3_length: 13
j_call: TRBJ1-2
v_call: TRBV3-1/TRBV3-2

cdr3_nt: TGTGCCAGCAGCTTCACTAGGTGGGCTGAAGCTTTCTTT
cdr3_aa: CASSFTRWAEAFF
d_call: -
clone_size: once
cdr3_length: 13
j_call: TRBJ1-1
v_call: TRBV7-2

cdr3_nt: TGTGCCAGCAGCTCTACAGGGGGCAGTTACAATGAGCAGTTCTTC
cdr3_aa: CASSSTGGSYNEQFF
d_call: TRBD1
clone_size: -
cdr3_length: 15
j_call: TRBJ2-1
v_call: TRBV7-3

cdr3_nt: TGTGCCAGCAGGCCGGCGGGGGGAAGCACAGATACGCAGTATTTT
cdr3_aa: CASRPAGGSTDTQYF
d_call: TRBD2
clone_size: -
cdr3_length: 15
j_call: TRBJ2-3
v_call: TRBV2

cdr3_nt: TGTGCCAGCAGCCAAGATATGAGGGATAAGGGCGACGAGCAGTACTTC
cdr3_aa: CASSQDMRDKGDEQYF
d_call: -
clone_size: -
cdr3_length: 16
j_call: TRBJ2-7
v_call: TRBV4-2

cdr3_nt: TGTGCCAGCAGAAGACAGATGAACACTGAAGCTTTCTTT
cdr3_aa: CASRRQMNTEAFF
d_call: -
clone_size: -
cdr3_length: 13
j_call: TRBJ1-1
v_call: TRBV12-3/TRBV12-4

cdr3_nt: TGTGCCAGCAGCTTATCCCTGACGAGGAACGTCCTGACTTTC
cdr3_aa: CASSLSLTRNVLTF
d_call: -
clone_size: -
cdr3_length: 14
j_call: TRBJ2-6
v_call: TRBV11-2

cdr3_nt: TGTGCCAGCAGTTGGGAGTCCTCCTACGAGCAGTACTTC
cdr3_aa: CASSWESSYEQYF
d_call: -
clone_size: -
cdr3_length: 13
j_call: TRBJ2-7
v_call: TRBV6-5

cdr3_nt: TGTGCCAGCAGCCCGGGGTGGCTCTCCTACAATGAGCAGTTCTTC
cdr3_aa: CASSPGWLSYNEQFF
d_call: -
clone_size: -
cdr3_length: 15
j_call: TRBJ2-1
v_call: TRBV6-5